The 25 T cell receptor beta chains given below trace back to one sample, sequenced in a study of cytomegalovirus exposure and HLA in healthy donors. With 60 Vbeta and 13 Jbeta primers, the PCR was carried out. The protocol was immunoSEQ multiplex PCR, while the TCRdb copy is restricted to in-frame clones and leaves out a portion. The sample consists of some 200,000 clones, roughly 79% of them appearing once. Sample: PBMCs. The origin of the receptors is a woman in her 40s in good health and CMV-seronegative.

The chain combines TRBV5-1 with TRBJ1-1, with a possible D match to TRBD1 (6 bases). CDR1 and CDR2 from the germline V gene are SGHRS and YFSETQ. The ends were cut back, 4 bases at V and 4 bases at J, with 14 bases in the middle. The CDR3 totals 14 residues. CDR3 loop: CASSPRGDGTEAFF. The CDR3 region has the DNA TGCGCCAGCAGCCCCAGGGGTGATGGCACTGAAGCTTTCTTT.

The rearrangement links TRBV5-1 to TRBJ2-2; 9 nucleotides align to TRBD1. CDR1 is SGHRS, CDR2 YFSETQ, per germline. V trimming: 0 bases; J trimming: 0 bases; junction bases outside the gene matches: 3. The CDR3 contains 17 residues. The CDR3 is CASSLATGGSNTGELFF. The DNA for the CDR3 is TGCGCCAGCAGCTTGGCGACAGGGGGATCGAACACCGGGGAGCTGTTTTTT.

The CDR3 sequence: CASSLVIQTEGNTEAFF. The CDR3 nucleotides read TGTGCCAGCAGCTTAGTTATTCAAACGGAGGGGAACACTGAAGCTTTCTTT. The rearrangement links TRBV7-2 to TRBJ1-1; D gene ambiguous. Looked up from germline, CDR1 is SGHTA and CDR2 is FQGNSA. The CDR3 extends over 17 amino acids. The V gene lost 1 base and the J gene lost 1 base, with 16 bases spanning the gap. The full variable domain, its missing parts supplied by reference TRBV7-2 and TRBJ1-1, is GAGVSQSPSNKVTEKGKDVELRCDPISGHTALYWYRQSLGQGLEFLIYFQGNSAPDKSGLPSDRFSAERTGGSVSTLTIQRTQQEDSAVYLCASSLVIQTEGNTEAFFGQGTRLTVV.

The V and J genes are TRBV9 and TRBJ1-2; TRBD1 aligns across 9 bases. CDR1 is SGDLS and CDR2 is YYNGEE in the germline V gene. The CDR3 is 15 residues long. Losses at the gene ends were 3 bases for V and 2 bases for J; bases not matched to a gene: 5. CDR3 amino acids: CASSARGQGNYGYTF. The CDR3 DNA sequence: TGTGCCAGCAGCGCCAGAGGACAGGGGAACTATGGCTACACCTTC. Filled out from reference TRBV9 and TRBJ1-2, the complete variable domain reads DSGVTQTPKHLITATGQRVTLRCSPRSGDLSVYWYQQSLDQGLQFLIQYYNGEERAKGNILERFSAQQFPDLHSELNLSSLELGDSALYFCASSARGQGNYGYTFGSGTRLTVV.

The chain is built from TRBV7-9 and TRBJ1-1; possible D gene TRBD1, 5 bases. The CDR3 has 15 amino acids. Trimming left V 1 base short and J 1 base short, with 10 bases between. Germline-derived CDR1 and CDR2 are SEHNR and FQNEAQ (reference sequence). The CDR3 region is CASSLGGGTNTEAFF. In nucleotides, the CDR3 is TGTGCCAGCAGCTTAGGTGGGGGGACGAACACTGAAGCTTTCTTT.

In DNA form, the CDR3 reads TGTGCCAGCAGTACCCGAGACAGGCCGGGCTACACCTTC. The encoded protein is CASSTRDRPGYTF. The J gene is TRBJ1-2, the V gene TRBV6-5, with D possibly being TRBD1 (6 bases). The V end was cut by 5 bases, the J end by 8 bases, with 15 bases between. From germline, CDR1 is MNHEY and CDR2 SVGAGI. The CDR3 loop spans 13 amino acids.

This clone was observed a few times. The chain couples TRBV5-6 to TRBJ1-1, with 9 bases aligning to TRBD1. This CDR3 is built from 13 residues. Per germline, CDR1 SGHDT and CDR2 YYEEEE. The J segment lost 4 bases and the V segment lost 5 bases, leaving 3 bases of the junction unmatched. The CDR3 spells CASRNRGLTEAFF. In nucleotides, the CDR3 is TGTGCCAGCAGGAACAGGGGGCTCACTGAAGCTTTCTTT.

The chain couples TRBV6-5 to TRBJ1-2; D remains ambiguous. The germline V and J ends were trimmed by 0 bases and 4 bases, with 9 bases remaining between them. Germline V gene data show CDR1 as MNHEY and CDR2 as SVGAGI. This CDR3 is 14 amino acids long. CDR3: CASSYSTSSYGYTF. The CDR3 DNA is TGTGCCAGCAGTTACTCGACATCATCCTATGGCTACACCTTC.

The chain couples TRBV19 to TRBJ2-1; 8 nucleotides align to TRBD1. V lost 3 bases to trimming and J lost 6 bases; unmatched junction nucleotides: 10. CDR1 is LNHDA and CDR2 is SQIVND in the germline V gene (reference sequence). This CDR3 comprises 16 residues. The CDR3 DNA reads as TGTGCCAGTAGTATGAGGGCGCAGGGGGCGCGCAATGAGCAGTTCTTC. This gives the protein CASSMRAQGARNEQFF.

The V and J genes are TRBV5-4 and TRBJ1-1; the match to TRBD1 covers 7 bases. V trimming: 3 bases; J trimming: 3 bases; junction bases outside the gene matches: 11. The germline CDR1 and CDR2 sequences are SGHNT and YYREEE (reference sequence). CDR3 length: 16 amino acids. The CDR3 loop reads CASSWGAGGPDTEAFF. CDR3 in DNA: TGTGCCAGCAGCTGGGGGGCAGGGGGTCCGGACACTGAAGCTTTCTTT.

The V gene is TRBV5-1, the J gene TRBJ2-1; 7 nucleotides match TRBD1. After removal of 0 bases from V and 1 base from J, the junction contained 7 bases not matched to a gene. Germline V gives CDR1 SGHRS, CDR2 YFSETQ. The CDR3 consists of 17 residues. CDR3 DNA sequence: TGCGCCAGCAGCTTGGATGGACAGGCCGCTTCCTACAATGAGCAGTTCTTC. This gives the protein CASSLDGQAASYNEQFF.

This sequence joins TRBV7-3 and TRBJ2-1, with 9 bases fitting TRBD1. CDR3 length: 17 amino acids. Germline V gene sequence: CDR1 SGHTA, CDR2 FQGTGA. V gave up 2 bases and J gave up 8 bases; unmatched junction bases: 13. CDR3 residues: CASSLSQSGTGSDEQFF. For the CDR3, the DNA is TGTGCCAGCAGCTTATCCCAGTCCGGGACAGGGAGCGATGAGCAGTTCTTC.

The V gene is TRBV7-6, the J gene TRBJ2-5, with D maybe TRBD1 (6 bases). V was shortened by 2 bases and J by 12 bases, with 16 bases between the two germline ends. CDR1 is SGHVS and CDR2 is FNYEAQ in the germline V gene. The CDR3 is made up of 13 amino acids. In DNA, the CDR3 is TGTGCCAGCAGCTTAATGTCAGGACAGATAGAGTACTTC. Its translation: CASSLMSGQIEYF. The whole variable domain, filled in from reference TRBV7-6 and TRBJ2-5, reads GAGVSQSPRYKVTKRGQDVALRCDPISGHVSLYWYRQALGQGPEFLTYFNYEAQQDKSGLPNDRFSAERPEGSISTLTIQRTEQRDSAMYRCASSLMSGQIEYFGPGTRLLVL.

The chain employs TRBV6-5 and TRBJ2-7; TRBD2 aligns across 8 bases. CDR3 length: 14 amino acids. The germline CDR1 and CDR2 sequences are MNHEY and SVGAGI. Trimming cost V 0 bases and J 6 bases; bases outside gene matches: 4. The CDR3 loop reads CASSYSGLAFEQYF. The CDR3 DNA is TGTGCCAGCAGTTACTCTGGACTAGCTTTCGAGCAGTACTTC.

The V call is TRBV6-5, the J call TRBJ1-2; TRBD1 is a possible D gene (6 bases). The CDR3 totals 13 residues. V was shortened by 5 bases and J by 4 bases, with 11 bases between the two germline ends. Germline values: CDR1 MNHEY, CDR2 SVGAGI. This chain's CDR3 is CASSVGTSYGYTF. In nucleotides, the CDR3 is TGTGCCAGCAGTGTCGGGACATCCTATGGCTACACCTTC.

V usage is TRBV27 and J usage is TRBJ1-1; 7 bases match TRBD1. Germline CDR1 and CDR2: MNHEY and SMNVEV (reference sequence). The CDR3 length is 13 residues. Germline trimming cut 6 bases from V and 6 bases from J; bases unmatched to any gene: 7. CDR3 nucleotide sequence: TGTGCCAGCAGACCGACAGGGAGCCCTGAAGCTTTCTTT. As protein: CASRPTGSPEAFF.

V usage is TRBV7-8 and J usage is TRBJ1-1; no clear D gene. The V and J ends lost 4 bases and 2 bases respectively, with 8 bases between them. This CDR3 has 13 amino acids. Per the germline V gene, CDR1 is SGHVS and CDR2 is FQNEAQ. In DNA form, the CDR3 reads TGTGCCAGCAGCTCACCAGGTAACACTGAAGCTTTCTTT. Translating it yields CASSSPGNTEAFF. Full variable domain (rest looked up from reference TRBV7-8 and TRBJ1-1): GAGVSQSPRYKVAKRGQDVALRCDPISGHVSLFWYQQALGQGPEFLTYFQNEAQLDKSGLPSDRFFAERPEGSVSTLKIQRTQQEDSAVYLCASSSPGNTEAFFGQGTRLTVV.

This chain uses TRBV7-8 with TRBJ1-3; D remains unclear. This CDR3 contains 16 residues. The V and J ends lost 0 bases and 3 bases respectively, with 12 bases between them. From germline, CDR1 is SGHVS and CDR2 FQNEAQ. CDR3: CASSLAGGLSGNTIYF. The CDR3 coding sequence is TGTGCCAGCAGCTTAGCGGGCGGACTTAGTGGAAACACCATATATTTT.

The J gene is TRBJ2-3, the V gene TRBV2, with 7 nucleotides matching TRBD2. The CDR3 is made up of 15 amino acids. V trimming: 2 bases; J trimming: 0 bases; junction bases outside the gene matches: 2. Germline V gene lookup returns CDR1 SNHLY and CDR2 FYNNEI. CDR3 sequence (DNA): TGTGCCAGCAGTGAACCGGGGGGTAGCACAGATACGCAGTATTTT. Translation: CASSEPGGSTDTQYF.

V gene TRBV6-1 combines with J gene TRBJ1-2; 10 positions match TRBD1. V gave up 5 bases and J gave up 8 bases; unmatched junction bases: 11. The germline CDR1 and CDR2 sequences are MNHNS and SASEGT. The CDR3 loop spans 15 amino acids. Here the CDR3 reads CASSSGQGDLGGYTF. Here the CDR3 DNA reads TGTGCCAGCAGTAGCGGACAGGGGGACTTAGGGGGCTACACCTTC.

The table lists this clone with a count of one. The chain combines TRBV28 with TRBJ1-2; D might be TRBD1 (6 bases). The V end was cut by 4 bases, the J end by 12 bases, with 24 bases between. Per germline, CDR1 MDHEN and CDR2 SYDVKM. This CDR3 contains 15 residues. The chain's CDR3 is CASSSTSDRLRDHTF. Here the CDR3 DNA reads TGTGCCAGCAGTTCCACCTCCGACAGGCTCCGCGACCACACCTTC.

The chain employs TRBV6-5 and TRBJ1-3; possible D gene TRBD1, 5 bases. With 4 bases removed from V and 4 bases from J, the gap between germline ends came to 14 bases. CDR1 MNHEY and CDR2 SVGAGI come from the germline V gene. The CDR3 loop spans 15 amino acids. The CDR3, as DNA: TGTGCCAGCAGTTCCTGGGGCGCTGCGGGAAACACCATATATTTT. As protein: CASSSWGAAGNTIYF.

The rearrangement uses TRBV9 and TRBJ2-7, with D perhaps TRBD2 (5 bases). Trimming shortened V by 0 bases and J by 2 bases, and 12 bases separated the two germline ends. Germline values: CDR1 SGDLS, CDR2 YYNGEE. The CDR3 loop spans 15 amino acids. This CDR3 reads CASSVGGYEAYEQYF. The CDR3 coding sequence is TGTGCCAGCAGCGTAGGAGGGTACGAGGCCTACGAGCAGTACTTC.

This chain links TRBV11-2 with TRBJ1-3; 9 bases map to TRBD1. V lost 6 bases and J lost 0; bases outside the gene matches: 3. The V gene's germline CDR1 is SGHAT and CDR2 FQNNGV. There are 15 residues in the CDR3. CDR3 sequence reads: CASREGQGSGNTIYF. In DNA form, the CDR3 reads TGTGCCAGCAGAGAGGGACAGGGCTCTGGAAACACCATATATTTT.

The gene calls are TRBV20-1 and TRBJ2-7; D not resolved. The CDR3 length is 11 residues. Trimming pared 3 bases from V and 5 bases from J, leaving 8 bases between. Germline assignment: CDR1 DFQATT and CDR2 SNEGSKA (reference sequence). The CDR3 DNA reads TGCAGTGCTAGTCTGGGCAACGAGCAGTACTTC. Protein: CSASLGNEQYF.